One and the same sample provided the 31 T cell receptor beta chains below, sequenced in a study of identifying expanded T cells in peripheral blood. Profiled with immunoSEQ multiplex PCR; TCRdb holds only in-frame clones, not every one. The table has 110,000 or so clones, approximately 90% seen once; the top ten hold about 8.6%. Input material: blood. These receptors all stem from a person aged 18 to 70 in good health.

The chain combines TRBV7-9 with TRBJ2-2, with D perhaps TRBD1 (6 bases). V lost 4 bases and J 0 bases, leaving 12 bases between the germline ends. The germline V gene has CDR1 SEHNR and CDR2 FQNEAQ (reference sequence). The CDR3 sequence is 16 residues long. This CDR3 is CASSSHRTANTGELFF. CDR3 sequence (DNA): TGTGCCAGCAGCTCTCACCGGACAGCGAACACCGGGGAGCTGTTTTTT. Together with reference TRBV7-9 and TRBJ2-2, the CDR3 gives the full variable domain: DTGVSQNPRHKITKRGQNVTFRCDPISEHNRLYWYRQTLGQGPEFLTYFQNEAQLEKSRLLSDRFSAERPKGSFSTLEIQRTEQGDSAMYLCASSSHRTANTGELFFGEGSRLTVL.

The table lists this clone with a few counts. The chain links TRBV6-5 to TRBJ2-1, with 8 nucleotides matching TRBD1. CDR3 length: 15 residues. Unmatched junction bases numbered 12, after V lost 6 bases and J lost 8 bases. CDR1 and CDR2 (germline): MNHEY, SVGAGI. For the CDR3, the DNA is TGTGCCAGCAGGACCCGACAGGGGAGTAGGGATGAGCAGTTCTTC. It codes for CASRTRQGSRDEQFF.

This chain uses TRBV5-4 with TRBJ2-1; 12 nucleotides match TRBD2. The germline V gene has CDR1 SGHNT and CDR2 YYREEE (reference sequence). V lost 4 bases to trimming and J lost 7 bases; unmatched junction nucleotides: 9. The CDR3 is 16 residues long. As DNA, the CDR3 is TGTGCCAGCAGCGGAAAAACTAGCGGGGGGCTGAATGAGCAGTTCTTC. This codes for CASSGKTSGGLNEQFF.

This rearrangement joins TRBV4-2 to TRBJ2-7; 10 nucleotides match TRBD2. From germline, CDR1 is LGHNA and CDR2 YNFKEQ. The CDR3 covers 15 residues. The ends lost 4 bases at V and 0 bases at J; junction bases unmatched: 3. CDR3 nucleotide sequence: TGTGCCAGCAGCCCTTTAGCGGGGGGCTCCTACGAGCAGTACTTC. Protein sequence: CASSPLAGGSYEQYF.

This chain uses TRBV18 with TRBJ2-7; 9 bases are a match to TRBD1. V gave up 6 bases and J gave up 4 bases; unmatched junction bases: 10. In germline, CDR1 is KGHSH, CDR2 LQKENI. CDR3 length: 15 amino acids. The CDR3 reads CASSTGRDREYEQYF. As DNA, the CDR3 is TGTGCCAGCTCGACGGGCCGGGACAGGGAATACGAGCAGTACTTC.

The chain combines TRBV6-6 with TRBJ2-3, with D perhaps matching TRBD1 (6 bases). The germline V gene has CDR1 MNHNY and CDR2 SVGAGI (reference sequence). The V end was cut by 5 bases, the J end by 6 bases, with 15 bases between. CDR3 length equals 14 residues. The CDR3 DNA is TGTGCCAGCAGTGCCCCTCAGGGGTGGGATACGCAGTATTTT. It yields the protein CASSAPQGWDTQYF.

This sequence joins TRBV5-1 and TRBJ1-6, with D possibly matching TRBD1 (5 bases). The CDR3 extends over 15 amino acids. The V end lost 3 bases, the J end lost 10 bases, and 17 bases lay between the germline ends. Per the germline V gene, CDR1 is SGHRS and CDR2 is YFSETQ. CDR3 residues: CASSSRGGDGSPLHF. The CDR3 coding sequence is TGCGCCAGCAGCTCCCGAGGAGGGGATGGCTCACCCCTCCACTTT.

The rearrangement joins TRBV6-1 to TRBJ2-1; possible D gene TRBD1, 5 bases. The CDR3 is made up of 14 amino acids. V was trimmed by 2 bases and J by 4 bases, leaving 9 bases between them. CDR1 and CDR2 (germline): MNHNS, SASEGT. The DNA of the CDR3 is TGTGCCAGCAGTGAAAGGACAACGTACAATGAGCAGTTCTTC. This translates into CASSERTTYNEQFF.

The CDR3 nucleotides are TGTGCCAGCAGTTACTCGGACCCGAGGAATTCACCCCTCCACTTT. Translated, it gives CASSYSDPRNSPLHF. This chain joins TRBV6-5 and TRBJ1-6; D unclear. The CDR3 runs to 15 residues. The V and J ends lost 0 bases and 7 bases respectively, with 10 bases between them. Germline CDR1 and CDR2: MNHEY and SVGAGI.

In this sample, this clone turned up once. The V call is TRBV28, the J call TRBJ1-5; 7 bases are a match to TRBD1. Per the germline V gene, CDR1 is MDHEN and CDR2 is SYDVKM. Trimming removed 2 bases from V and 6 bases from J; junction bases left unmatched: 7. CDR3 size: 15 residues. CDR3 sequence reads: CASSLATGHFQPQHF. CDR3 DNA sequence: TGTGCCAGCAGTTTAGCGACAGGGCATTTTCAGCCCCAGCATTTT.

The J gene is TRBJ2-7, the V gene TRBV15; 8 bases fit TRBD2. The CDR3 totals 17 residues. Germline CDR1 LNHNV, CDR2 YYDKDF (reference sequence). Trimming cost V 5 bases and J 4 bases; bases outside gene matches: 16. The CDR3 region is CATSPRRVAGNLYEQYF. DNA for the CDR3: TGTGCCACCAGCCCCCGGAGGGTAGCGGGAAACTTATACGAGCAGTACTTC.

V gene TRBV10-3 combines with J gene TRBJ1-5, with 7 bases lining up with TRBD1. V gave up 3 bases and J gave up 2 bases; unmatched junction bases: 7. This CDR3 has 16 residues. The V gene's germline CDR1 is ENHRY and CDR2 SYGVKD. The CDR3 nucleotides read TGTGCCATCAGTGACGATAAGGGACAGCGCAATCAGCCCCAGCATTTT. Translated, it gives CAISDDKGQRNQPQHF.

The chain uses TRBV19 and TRBJ2-7, with TRBD2 identical over 8 bases. The CDR3 has 15 amino acids. Germline CDR1 and CDR2: LNHDA and SQIVND (reference sequence). The trim removed 5 bases at V and 4 bases at J, leaving 10 bases unmatched. The CDR3 protein is CASSPVGGGVYEQYF. In DNA form, the CDR3 reads TGTGCCAGTAGTCCGGTCGGGGGGGGCGTGTACGAGCAGTACTTC.

The gene calls are TRBV18 and TRBJ2-2, with TRBD1 matching 11 bases. Looked up from germline, CDR1 is KGHSH and CDR2 is LQKENI. The CDR3 contains 15 residues. V was pared by 3 bases and J by 5 bases, with 2 bases of the junction left unmatched. The CDR3 loop reads CASSPGQGATGELFF. CDR3 nucleotides: TGTGCCAGCTCACCCGGACAGGGGGCTACCGGGGAGCTGTTTTTT. The full variable domain, in which reference TRBV18 and TRBJ2-2 provide the parts outside the CDR3, is NAGVMQNPRHLVRRRGQEARLRCSPMKGHSHVYWYRQLPEEGLKFMVYLQKENIIDESGMPKERFSAEFPKEGPSILRIQQVVRGDSAAYFCASSPGQGATGELFFGEGSRLTVL.

The chain combines TRBV21-1 with TRBJ2-1; TRBD2 is the table's D call, not checked against the DNA. TRBV21-1 is a listed pseudogene. The length of the CDR3 is 17 residues. In DNA, the CDR3 is TGTGCCAGCAGGGGCGGGGTAGCGGGAGAGGTTGTCTATGAGCAGTTCTTC. This encodes CASRGGVAGEVVYEQFF.

This chain connects TRBV10-1 to TRBJ2-7; either TRBD1 or TRBD2 may fit D (5 bases each). The V gene's germline CDR1 is WNHNN and CDR2 SYGVQD (reference sequence). This CDR3 is built from 14 residues. Trimming left V 5 bases short and J 2 bases short, with 13 bases between. The CDR3 sequence: CASSPRDGTYEQYF. CDR3 in DNA: TGCGCCAGCAGTCCTCGGGACGGGACCTACGAGCAGTACTTC.

The rearrangement joins TRBV5-1 to TRBJ1-4, with D tentatively TRBD1 (5 bases). CDR1 and CDR2 from the germline V gene are SGHRS and YFSETQ. The CDR3 has 13 residues. V was clipped by 4 bases and J by 8 bases, with 12 bases between them. CDR3 sequence: CASSPQGNEKLFF. In DNA, the CDR3 is TGCGCCAGCAGCCCGCAGGGAAACGAAAAACTGTTTTTT.

Only one count was recorded for this clone. The chain has TRBV4-3 and TRBJ1-1; possible D gene TRBD1, 5 bases. CDR3 length equals 16 residues. V was shortened by 4 bases and J by 1 base, with 16 bases between the two germline ends. The V gene's germline CDR1 is LGHNA and CDR2 YSLEER. The CDR3 is CASSPRAGNWNTEAFF. In DNA form, the CDR3 reads TGCGCCAGCAGCCCACGAGCAGGGAACTGGAACACTGAAGCTTTCTTT.

J is TRBJ2-7 and V is TRBV11-2; weak D call: TRBD2 (7 bases). Between the trimmed V and J ends, which lost 5 bases and 3 bases, there was a span of 26 bases. This CDR3 contains 18 residues. Looked up from germline, CDR1 is SGHAT and CDR2 is FQNNGV. CDR3 sequence (DNA): TGTGCCAGCAGCCCCGGGACCAGGAGGGGGGGTCCAAACTACGAGCAGTACTTC. As protein: CASSPGTRRGGPNYEQYF.

The chain links TRBV6-5 to TRBJ1-2; D ambiguous. The CDR3 spans 12 residues. Germline V lookup: CDR1 MNHEY, CDR2 SVGAGI. Trimming shortened V by 5 bases and J by 1 base, and 5 bases separated the two germline ends. Written as DNA, the CDR3 is TGTGCCAGCAGTGCCAATAACTATGGCTACACCTTC. Translation: CASSANNYGYTF.

The chain carries TRBV27 and TRBJ2-1; 13 bases are a match to TRBD2. This CDR3 is 17 amino acids long. Germline CDR1 and CDR2: MNHEY and SMNVEV (reference sequence). V lost 4 bases, J lost 4 bases, and 7 bases stayed unmatched. The CDR3, as DNA: TGTGCCAGCAGTTCACGGACTAGCGGGAGATTTTACAATGAGCAGTTCTTC. This sequence encodes CASSSRTSGRFYNEQFF.

This clone was observed a handful of times. The V gene is TRBV6-5, the J gene TRBJ1-2; 9 bases match TRBD1. The CDR3 contains 15 residues. With 7 bases clipped from V and 4 bases from J, the junction kept 10 bases outside the gene matches. The V gene's germline CDR1 is MNHEY and CDR2 SVGAGI. CDR3 in amino acids: CASTSPGTGTYGYTF. The DNA of the CDR3 is TGTGCCAGCACTTCCCCCGGGACAGGGACCTATGGCTACACCTTC.

The chain joins TRBV19 to TRBJ1-5; D uncertain. This CDR3 has 13 amino acids. Trimming left V 0 bases short and J 4 bases short, with 4 bases between. CDR1 and CDR2 (germline): LNHDA, SQIVND (reference sequence). CDR3 loop: CASSIERNQPQHF. The CDR3 nucleotides are TGTGCCAGTAGTATAGAGAGAAATCAGCCCCAGCATTTT.

CDR3 sequence: CASSYRQDSSYEQYF. CDR3 nucleotides: TGTGCCAGCAGTTACCGACAGGATAGCTCCTACGAGCAGTACTTC. This chain joins TRBV6-6 and TRBJ2-7, with a tentative D call TRBD1 (6 bases). This CDR3 is built from 15 residues. Germline V gene lookup returns CDR1 MNHNY and CDR2 SVGAGI (reference sequence). Trimming shortened V by 2 bases and J by 0 bases, and 11 bases separated the two germline ends.

The chain links TRBV6-1 to TRBJ1-1; D may be TRBD1 (6 bases). This CDR3 has 13 amino acids. Deletions cut 8 bases from V and 3 bases from J, with 13 bases between. Germline lookup yields CDR1 MNHNS and CDR2 SASEGT. The CDR3 protein is CASSGPGDTEAFF. CDR3 nucleotides: TGTGCCAGCTCGGGACCAGGGGACACTGAAGCTTTCTTT.

The J gene is TRBJ2-2, the V gene TRBV4-1, with TRBD1 identical over 9 bases. Germline-derived CDR1 and CDR2 are MGHRA and YSYEKL. V shed 4 bases, J shed 4 bases, and the junction held 16 bases outside the gene matches. The CDR3 spans 19 residues. The CDR3 nucleotides are TGCGCCAGCAGCCTCCGGGACAGGGTGCGCGGCGGAGGCACCGGGGAGCTGTTTTTT. Its protein product is CASSLRDRVRGGGTGELFF.

The rearrangement uses TRBV10-2 and TRBJ1-1; no reliable D call. V dropped 3 bases and J dropped 5 bases, with 13 bases sitting between them. This CDR3 contains 14 residues. CDR1 and CDR2 from the germline V gene are WSHSY and SAAADI. CDR3 nucleotide sequence: TGCGCCAGCAGTGAATATCGGGAAGGGACTGAAGCTTTCTTT. It yields the protein CASSEYREGTEAFF.

This clone was seen just once. The rearrangement joins TRBV7-9 to TRBJ2-5; D not certain. Deletions cut 2 bases from V and 5 bases from J, with 9 bases between. There are 13 residues in the CDR3. Per germline, CDR1 SEHNR and CDR2 FQNEAQ (reference sequence). Here the CDR3 DNA reads TGTGCCAGCAGCTTAAGGCTGGTGGAGACCCAGTACTTC. Amino acids: CASSLRLVETQYF.

The chain recombines TRBV19 with TRBJ1-6; no clear D. Germline V gene data show CDR1 as LNHDA and CDR2 as SQIVND (reference sequence). Trimming removed 10 bases at V and 3 bases at J, with 13 bases between. The CDR3 length is 14 residues. DNA for the CDR3: TGTGCCACCTCCGAATGGGGCTATAATTCACCCCTCCACTTT. Residues: CATSEWGYNSPLHF.

The chain has TRBV4-2 and TRBJ2-1, with D unresolved. Germline V gives CDR1 LGHNA, CDR2 YNFKEQ. The CDR3 covers 14 residues. Trimming shortened V by 0 bases and J by 5 bases, and 8 bases separated the two germline ends. CDR3 sequence: CASSQEGLHNEQFF. As DNA, the CDR3 is TGTGCCAGCAGCCAAGAAGGGCTCCACAATGAGCAGTTCTTC.

The J gene is TRBJ2-7, the V gene TRBV5-4, with D possibly matching TRBD1 (6 bases). The CDR3 totals 16 residues. Trimming stripped 0 bases from V and 2 bases from J, with 15 bases between. CDR1 is SGHNT, CDR2 YYREEE, per germline (reference sequence). CDR3 DNA: TGTGCCAGCAGCTTGGCCAAAGGACAGATTACCTACGAGCAGTACTTC. Amino acids: CASSLAKGQITYEQYF.